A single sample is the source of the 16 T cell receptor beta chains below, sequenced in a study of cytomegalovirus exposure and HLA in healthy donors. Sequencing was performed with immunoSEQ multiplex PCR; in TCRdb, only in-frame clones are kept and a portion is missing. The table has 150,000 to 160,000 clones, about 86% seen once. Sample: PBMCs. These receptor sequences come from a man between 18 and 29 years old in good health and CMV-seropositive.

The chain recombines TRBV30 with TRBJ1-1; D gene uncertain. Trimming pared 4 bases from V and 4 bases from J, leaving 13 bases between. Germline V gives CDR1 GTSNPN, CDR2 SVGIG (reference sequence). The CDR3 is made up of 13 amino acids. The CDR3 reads CAWTINPSTEAFF. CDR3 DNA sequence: TGTGCCTGGACTATAAATCCTAGCACTGAAGCTTTCTTT.

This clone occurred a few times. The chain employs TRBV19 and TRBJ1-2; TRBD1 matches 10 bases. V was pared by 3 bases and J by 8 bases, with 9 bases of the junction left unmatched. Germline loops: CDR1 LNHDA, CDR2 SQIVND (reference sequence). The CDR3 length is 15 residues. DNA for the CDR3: TGTGCCAGTAGTATTTATGGACAGGGGGTGCGAGGCTACACCTTC. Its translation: CASSIYGQGVRGYTF.

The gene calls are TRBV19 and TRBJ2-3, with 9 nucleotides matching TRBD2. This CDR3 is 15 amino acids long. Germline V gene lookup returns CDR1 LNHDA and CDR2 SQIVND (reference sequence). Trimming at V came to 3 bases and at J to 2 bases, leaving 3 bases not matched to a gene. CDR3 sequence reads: CASSMASGDTDTQYF. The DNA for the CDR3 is TGTGCCAGTAGTATGGCTAGCGGGGACACAGATACGCAGTATTTT.

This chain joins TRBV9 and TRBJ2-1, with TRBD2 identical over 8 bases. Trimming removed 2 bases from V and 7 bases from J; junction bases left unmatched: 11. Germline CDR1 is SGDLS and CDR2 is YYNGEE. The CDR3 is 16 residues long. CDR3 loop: CASSVSSLAGSNEQFF. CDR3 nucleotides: TGTGCCAGCAGCGTTTCCTCCCTAGCGGGCTCGAATGAGCAGTTCTTC. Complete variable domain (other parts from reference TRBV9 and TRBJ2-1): DSGVTQTPKHLITATGQRVTLRCSPRSGDLSVYWYQQSLDQGLQFLIQYYNGEERAKGNILERFSAQQFPDLHSELNLSSLELGDSALYFCASSVSSLAGSNEQFFGPGTRLTVL.

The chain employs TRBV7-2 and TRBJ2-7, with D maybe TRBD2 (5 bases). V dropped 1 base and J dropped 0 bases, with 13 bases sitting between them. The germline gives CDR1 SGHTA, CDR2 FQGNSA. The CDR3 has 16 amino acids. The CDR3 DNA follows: TGTGCCAGCAGCTTAGGAACATCGGGGAGCTCCTACGAGCAGTACTTC. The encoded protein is CASSLGTSGSSYEQYF.

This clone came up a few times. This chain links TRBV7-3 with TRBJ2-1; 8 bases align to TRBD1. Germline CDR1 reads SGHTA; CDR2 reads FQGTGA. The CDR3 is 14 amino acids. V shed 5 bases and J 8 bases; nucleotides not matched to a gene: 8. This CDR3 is CASSPDSGGDEQFF. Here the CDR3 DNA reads TGTGCCAGCAGCCCGGATTCAGGGGGCGATGAGCAGTTCTTC.

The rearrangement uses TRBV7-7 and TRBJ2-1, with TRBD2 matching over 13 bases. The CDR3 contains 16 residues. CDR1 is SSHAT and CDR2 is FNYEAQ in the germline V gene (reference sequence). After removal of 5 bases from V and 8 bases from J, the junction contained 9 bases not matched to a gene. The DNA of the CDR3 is TGTGCCAGCAGCCCACGGACTAGCGGGAGCCTCCATGAGCAGTTCTTC. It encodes CASSPRTSGSLHEQFF.

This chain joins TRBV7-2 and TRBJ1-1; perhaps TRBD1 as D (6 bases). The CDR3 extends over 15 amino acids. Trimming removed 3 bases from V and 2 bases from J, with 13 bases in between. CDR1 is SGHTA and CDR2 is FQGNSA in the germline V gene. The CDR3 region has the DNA TGTGCCAGCAGCTTGGCCGGGACACTCAACACTGAAGCTTTCTTT. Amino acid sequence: CASSLAGTLNTEAFF.

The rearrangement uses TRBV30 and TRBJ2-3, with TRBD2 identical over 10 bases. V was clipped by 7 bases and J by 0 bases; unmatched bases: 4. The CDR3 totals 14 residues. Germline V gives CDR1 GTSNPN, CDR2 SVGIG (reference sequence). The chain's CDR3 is CASTTSGSTDTQYF. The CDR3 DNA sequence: TGTGCCTCCACGACTAGCGGGAGCACAGATACGCAGTATTTT.

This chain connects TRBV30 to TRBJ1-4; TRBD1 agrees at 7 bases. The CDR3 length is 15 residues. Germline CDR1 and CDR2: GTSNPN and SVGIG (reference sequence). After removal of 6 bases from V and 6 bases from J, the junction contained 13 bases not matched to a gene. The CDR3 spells CACLPFGQGDEKLFF. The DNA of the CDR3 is TGTGCCTGCCTCCCGTTTGGCCAGGGGGATGAAAAACTGTTTTTT.

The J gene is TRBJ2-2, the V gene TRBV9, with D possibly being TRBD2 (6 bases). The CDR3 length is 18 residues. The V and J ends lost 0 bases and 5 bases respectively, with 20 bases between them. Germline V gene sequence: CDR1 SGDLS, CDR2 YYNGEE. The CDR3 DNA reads TGTGCCAGCAGCGTAGAGGGTCCCGGGAGCCGGGGTACCGGGGAGCTGTTTTTT. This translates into CASSVEGPGSRGTGELFF.

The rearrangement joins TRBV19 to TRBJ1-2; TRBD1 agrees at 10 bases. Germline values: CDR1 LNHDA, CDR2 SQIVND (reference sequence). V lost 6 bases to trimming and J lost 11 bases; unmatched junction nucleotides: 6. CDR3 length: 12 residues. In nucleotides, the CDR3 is TGTGCCAGTAGCCCCCGGGACAGGGGTTACACCTTC. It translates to CASSPRDRGYTF.

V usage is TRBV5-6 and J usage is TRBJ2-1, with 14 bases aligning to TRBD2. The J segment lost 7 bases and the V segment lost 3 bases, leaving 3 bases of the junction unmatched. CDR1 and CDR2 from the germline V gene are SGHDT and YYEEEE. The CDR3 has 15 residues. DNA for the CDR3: TGTGCCAGCAGCTGGGGACTAGCGGGAGTTAATGAGCAGTTCTTC. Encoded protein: CASSWGLAGVNEQFF.

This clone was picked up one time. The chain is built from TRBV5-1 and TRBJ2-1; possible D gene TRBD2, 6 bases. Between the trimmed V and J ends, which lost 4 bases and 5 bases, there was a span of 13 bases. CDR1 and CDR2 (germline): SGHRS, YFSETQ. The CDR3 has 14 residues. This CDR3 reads CASSGGTGDNEQFF. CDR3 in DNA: TGCGCCAGCAGCGGGGGGACGGGTGACAATGAGCAGTTCTTC.

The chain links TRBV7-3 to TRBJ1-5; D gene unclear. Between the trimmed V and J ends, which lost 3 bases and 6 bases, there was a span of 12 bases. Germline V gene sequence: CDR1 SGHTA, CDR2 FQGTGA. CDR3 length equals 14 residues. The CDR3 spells CASSFAGPGQPQHF. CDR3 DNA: TGTGCCAGCAGCTTCGCCGGCCCGGGTCAGCCCCAGCATTTT.

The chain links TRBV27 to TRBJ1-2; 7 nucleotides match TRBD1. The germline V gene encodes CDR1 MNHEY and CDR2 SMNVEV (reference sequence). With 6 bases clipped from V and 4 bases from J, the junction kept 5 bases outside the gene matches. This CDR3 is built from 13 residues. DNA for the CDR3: TGTGCCAGCAGGGGGGGACAGCTCTATGGCTACACCTTC. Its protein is CASRGGQLYGYTF.